This T cell receptor (beta chain) came from a study of CD8 T cells in ankylosing spondylitis (dated by TCRdb to about 2017). Looking at the study overall: The study profiled T cell receptor beta repertoires in healthy donors and ankylosing spondylitis patients to find disease-linked TCR variants. The full study cohort comprised about 23 ankylosing spondylitis patients and 110 or so healthy donors. Peripheral blood was sampled, and synovial fluid was also collected from ankylosing spondylitis patients.

Compared with germline, V lacks 10 bases and J lacks 6 bases; bases without a gene match: 9. The germline V gene specifies SNHLY as CDR1 and FYNNEI as CDR2. The CDR3 spans 14 residues, from the cysteine through the phenylalanine. Only the CDR3 portion is preserved as DNA: 42 bases, with reading frame beginning at the first base. Sequenced on an Illumina HiSeq 2500. TCR beta libraries were prepared by quantitative 5'-RACE with molecular barcodes. Turning to the authors' computational methods: To identify disease-linked TCR variants, a new computational method was used, one built on a probabilistic model of VDJ rearrangement. The public reads were quality trimmed at Q25 with fastp and then assembled into clones with MiXCR by TCRdb, keeping productive beta chains. CDR3 protein sequences are deduplicated, and each keeps its most common genes and DNA. TCRdb assigned the V and J calls; the authors' analysis was not used. The sample data list 250,000 to 350,000 distinct CDR3 sequences, and less than 25% of these were observed just once. About 3.5% of the sample lies in the top ten.

Points the paper makes about the study in general: The disease-linked clones had a CD8+ phenotype and were found at relatively low frequencies in peripheral blood. The disease-linked clones were reported to be significantly enriched in matched synovial fluid samples from ankylosing spondylitis patients. Some motif variants had previously been reported in the synovial fluid and blood of reactive arthritis patients, which suggests shared mechanisms of disease initiation. Blood from ankylosing spondylitis patients appeared to be characterized by a TCR beta motif composed of several highly homologous amino acid variants.

Of note for this clonotype: This receptor's antigen is unknown. Base qualities are not provided; no much larger clone lies one nucleotide away.

The V and J segments used are TRBV2 and TRBJ2-1, and 10 junctional nucleotides match TRBD2. Sequencing was carried out using blood, either unsorted or a sorted T cell fraction (not recorded which). This TCR was sampled from a female donor with ankylosing spondylitis or in good health (not recorded which). The DNA sequence is given as TGTGCCACTCAACCGGGACTAGCGAGCAATGAGCAGTTCTTC. Its product reads: CATQPGLASNEQFF.